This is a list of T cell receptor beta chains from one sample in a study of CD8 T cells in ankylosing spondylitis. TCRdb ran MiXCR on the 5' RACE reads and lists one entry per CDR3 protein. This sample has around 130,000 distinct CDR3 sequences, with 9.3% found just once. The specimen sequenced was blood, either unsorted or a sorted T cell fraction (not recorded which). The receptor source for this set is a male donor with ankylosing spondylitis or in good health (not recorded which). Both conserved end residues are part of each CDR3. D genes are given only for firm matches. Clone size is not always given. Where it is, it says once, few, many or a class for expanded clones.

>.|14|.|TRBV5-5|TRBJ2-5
TGTGCCAGCAGCCCAGGGCAGCCCATTAAGACCCAGTACTTC
CASSPGQPIKTQYF
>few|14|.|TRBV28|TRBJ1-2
TGTGCCAGCACCGCCTCTACCTTAAACTATGGCTACACCTTC
CASTASTLNYGYTF
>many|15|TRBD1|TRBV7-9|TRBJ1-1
TGTGCCAGCAGTAGAGGACAGGGGCCGAACGCTGAAGCTTTCTTT
CASSRGQGPNAEAFF
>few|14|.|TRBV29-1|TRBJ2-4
TGCAGCGTTGTTTTAGGTGGTTCGGGAAACATTCAGTACTTC
CSVVLGGSGNIQYF
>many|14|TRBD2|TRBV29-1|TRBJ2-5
TGCAGCGCCGGGGAAGGACTAGCGGGAGAGACCCAGTACTTC
CSAGEGLAGETQYF
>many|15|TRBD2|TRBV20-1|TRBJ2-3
TGCAGTGCTAGAGTGGGCGGGAGAGGGGCAGATACGCAGTATTTT
CSARVGGRGADTQYF
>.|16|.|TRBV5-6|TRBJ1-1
TGTGCCAGCAGCTCAGGACGGGTGGGGATTAACACTGAAGCTTTCTTT
CASSSGRVGINTEAFF
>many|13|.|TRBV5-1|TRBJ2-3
TGCGCCAGCAGCTTTAATGGGATAGATACGCAGTATTTT
CASSFNGIDTQYF
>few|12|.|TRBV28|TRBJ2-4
TGTGCCAGCAGTACTCTTAAAAACATTCAGTACTTC
CASSTLKNIQYF
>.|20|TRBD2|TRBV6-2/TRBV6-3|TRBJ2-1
TGTGCCAGCAGTTACGGGAGGGGACTAGCGGGAGGGAGCTCCTACAATGAGCAGTTCTTC
CASSYGRGLAGGSSYNEQFF
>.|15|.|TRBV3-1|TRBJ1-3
TGTGCCAGCAGCCATACAGCATCCTCTGGAAACACCATATATTTT
CASSHTASSGNTIYF
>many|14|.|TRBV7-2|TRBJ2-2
TGTGCCAGCAGCTTAGTTCGGAACACCGGGGAGCTGTTTTTT
CASSLVRNTGELFF
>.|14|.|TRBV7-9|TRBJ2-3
TGTGCCAGCAGCCACGGACTGTCCGAAGATACGCAGTATTTT
CASSHGLSEDTQYF
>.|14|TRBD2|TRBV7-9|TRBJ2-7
TGTGCCAGCAGCTTGGGACTAGCACCAGGGGAGCAGTACTTC
CASSLGLAPGEQYF
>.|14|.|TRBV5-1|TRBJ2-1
TGCGCCAGCAGAGGAGGGGCCTCCTACAATGAGCAGTTCTTC
CASRGGASYNEQFF
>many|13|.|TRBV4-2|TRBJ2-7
TGTGCCAGCAGCCAAGATGCCACGGGACAGCAGTACTTC
CASSQDATGQQYF
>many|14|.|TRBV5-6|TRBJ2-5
TGTGCCAGCAGAAAGCGGTTATCAGCAGAGACCCAGTACTTC
CASRKRLSAETQYF
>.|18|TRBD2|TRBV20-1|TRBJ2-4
TGCAGTGCTAGAGATATCCTAGCGGGAGAGGTCGGCAAAAACATTCAGTACTTC
CSARDILAGEVGKNIQYF
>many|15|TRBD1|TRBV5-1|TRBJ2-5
TGCGCCAGCAGCTTCCGCCTACAGGGGACGGAGACCCAGTACTTC
CASSFRLQGTETQYF
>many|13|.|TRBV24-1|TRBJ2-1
TGTGCCACCAGTGAGGGGCATTCCAGTGAGCAGTTCTTC
CATSEGHSSEQFF
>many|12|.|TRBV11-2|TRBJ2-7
TGTGCCAGCAGCCAGGGGTTGAACGAGCAGTACTTC
CASSQGLNEQYF
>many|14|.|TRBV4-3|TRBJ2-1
TGCGCCAGCAGCCAAGATCGCACCAACAATGAGCAGTTCTTC
CASSQDRTNNEQFF
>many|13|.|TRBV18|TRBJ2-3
TGTGCCAGCTCCCTCGATGAATGGGATACGCAGTATTTT
CASSLDEWDTQYF
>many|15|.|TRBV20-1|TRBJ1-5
TGCAGTGCCCCAAGAAGTCAGGGAAGTTTGCAGCCCCAGCATTTT
CSAPRSQGSLQPQHF
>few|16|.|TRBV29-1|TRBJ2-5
TGCAGCGTTGAATTTGGCGGTACCTACACTTTGGAGACCCAGTACTTC
CSVEFGGTYTLETQYF
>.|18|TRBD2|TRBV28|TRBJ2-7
TGTGCCAGCAGTACACAGACTAGCGGGAGGGCCAGCTCCTACGAGCAGTACTTC
CASSTQTSGRASSYEQYF
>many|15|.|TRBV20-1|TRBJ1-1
TGCAGTGCTAGAGGGAGGGACACGTCTCACACTGAAGCTTTCTTT
CSARGRDTSHTEAFF
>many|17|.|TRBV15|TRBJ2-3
TGTGCCACCAGCAGAGATTCGGGGAAGTCCTTACGAGATACGCAGTATTTT
CATSRDSGKSLRDTQYF
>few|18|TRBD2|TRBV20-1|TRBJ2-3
TGCAGTGCTAGGAAAATAGCGGGAGGGCCTCCCGGCACAGATACGCAGTATTTT
CSARKIAGGPPGTDTQYF
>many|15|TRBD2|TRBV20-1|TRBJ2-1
TGCAGTGCTAGGGTAGCGGGGACCTCCTACAATGAGCAGTTCTTC
CSARVAGTSYNEQFF
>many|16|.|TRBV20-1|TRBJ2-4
TGCAGTGCTACGCCCGTCCGGGACGCGGAGAAAAACATTCAGTACTTC
CSATPVRDAEKNIQYF
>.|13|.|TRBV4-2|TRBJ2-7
TGTGCCAGCAGCCCCGGACACGGCTGCGAGCAGTACTTC
CASSPGHGCEQYF
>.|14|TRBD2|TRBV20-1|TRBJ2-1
TGCAGTGCTAAAGTAGCGGGAGGTCGGGATGAGCAGTTCTTC
CSAKVAGGRDEQFF
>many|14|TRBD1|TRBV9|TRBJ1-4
TGTGCCAGCAGCGTTGGACAGGGTGGTGAAAAACTGTTTTTT
CASSVGQGGEKLFF
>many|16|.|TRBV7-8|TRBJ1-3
TGTGCCAGCAGCCTTAGAGACATGGGCTCTGGAAACACCATATATTTT
CASSLRDMGSGNTIYF
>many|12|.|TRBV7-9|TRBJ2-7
TGTGCCAGCGCAAGGGGATCCTACGAGCAGTACTTC
CASARGSYEQYF
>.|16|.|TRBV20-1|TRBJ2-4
TGCAGTGCTAGTCTACCAGGACTGCAAGCCAAAAACAGTCAGTACTTC
CSASLPGLQAKNSQYF
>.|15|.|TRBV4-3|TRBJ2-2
TGCGCCAGCAGCCAAAACCCTGGGGACACCGGGGAGCTGTTTTTT
CASSQNPGDTGELFF
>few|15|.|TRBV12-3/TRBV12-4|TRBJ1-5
TGTGCCAGCAGTTTTTCTCCCAGGGGTGATCAGCCCCAGCATTTT
CASSFSPRGDQPQHF
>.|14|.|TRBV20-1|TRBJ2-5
TGCAGTGCTAGAGAACAGGGTTCCCGGGAGACCCAGTACTTC
CSAREQGSRETQYF
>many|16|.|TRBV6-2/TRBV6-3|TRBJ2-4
TGTGCCAGCAGGGGCCGGGCCTCCCGGCCCGGAAACATTCAGTACTTC
CASRGRASRPGNIQYF
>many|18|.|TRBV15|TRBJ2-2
TGTGCCACCAGCAGAGATTATGGGACAAACAACCCCTCCGGGGAGCTGTTTTTT
CATSRDYGTNNPSGELFF
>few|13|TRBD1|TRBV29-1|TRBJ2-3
TGCAGCGAACTGGGACAGGGTACAGATACGCAGTATTTT
CSELGQGTDTQYF
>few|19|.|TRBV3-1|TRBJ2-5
TGTGCCAGCAGCCAAGAAAATTACCGGGAGTCCCCATTACAAGAGACCCAGTACTTC
CASSQENYRESPLQETQYF
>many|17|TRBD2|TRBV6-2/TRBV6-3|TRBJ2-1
TGTGCCAGCAGTTACGTTGGGACTAGCGGGAGCTACAATGAGCAGTTCTTC
CASSYVGTSGSYNEQFF